The T cell receptor (beta chain) described here comes from a study of stem cell transplantation in POMP-related autoinflammatory disease. Study-wide context: Before transplant, CD4+ T cells skewed naive and CD8+ proportions were low.

As to this clone: The antigen is undetermined.

Study conclusions and caveats: Unique TRB V-J gene pairings were limited in number in patients with PRAID. In patients with PRAID, every analyzed T-cell subset tended to show lower diversity and higher clonality.

Measured with immunoSEQ multiplex PCR; TCRdb has only the in-frame clones, and not every one. The table shows roughly 68,000 clones, with about nine tenths occurring only once. The source of this sequence is a human patient with POMP-related autoinflammation and immune dysregulation (PRAID). Some T cells may arise from the graft donor. The sequencing here drew on CD4+ T cells from PBMCs, taken after stem cell transplantation.

CDR3 protein: CASSIIRHSMEYNEQFF. The CDR3 DNA reads TGTGCCAGTAGTATTATTAGACACTCCATGGAGTACAATGAGCAGTTCTTC. The chain is built from TRBV19 and TRBJ2-1; D is undetermined. This CDR3 comprises 17 residues. Germline lookup yields CDR1 LNHDA and CDR2 SQIVND (reference sequence). Trimming took off 3 bases at V and 4 bases at J, with 19 bases between the two ends.